This entry features one T cell receptor (beta chain) sequence. Its antigen is not identified. All donors came from Russia, were Caucasian and healthy, and spanned ages about 6 to 100. A second PCR, run for roughly 7 to 12 cycles, used a sample-barcoded 5' primer plus a J-beta primer mix. Individual samples furnished no less than 3 million CDR3-containing paired-end reads apiece. TCRdb passed the 5' RACE reads through MiXCR, listing each CDR3 protein once. The sample includes fewer than 2,000,000 distinct CDR3 sequences, about 39% of them seen just once. The record originates from a study of blood T cells in healthy people across ages. Study-level findings and limits: Per million T cells, TCR beta diversity dropped roughly linearly as age increased. Diversity estimates from one million T cells were considered underestimates.

Trimming took 6 bases from V and 0 from J; bases not matched to a gene: 8. The CDR3 extends over 16 amino acids. Germline CDR1 and CDR2: ENHRY and SYGVKD. This receptor was obtained from a human donor in good health. The V gene is TRBV10-3, the J gene TRBJ1-2; the match to TRBD1 covers 9 bases. Source material: blood. The CDR3 bases are TGTGCCATCAGATCATCCGGGACAGGGACTAACTATGGCTACACCTTC. It translates to CAIRSSGTGTNYGYTF.